This T cell receptor beta chain was obtained from a study of CD8 T cells in Susac syndrome. V was pared by 6 bases and J by 8 bases, with 9 bases of the junction left unmatched. The CDR3 spans 13 residues. Reverse transcription of about 0.45 to 1 ug RNA was performed with random hexamers. TCRdb independently ran MiXCR on the immunoSEQ multiplex PCR reads; one entry per CDR3 protein. The profile shows fewer than 200,000 distinct CDR3 sequences, roughly 90% of them singletons. This receptor was taken from a human donor with Susac syndrome. The rearrangement joins TRBV12-3 or TRBV12-4 to TRBJ1-2; 7 bases line up with TRBD1. The material sequenced was CD4+ T cells from PBMCs. CDR3: CASRNVTGQGYTF. The CDR3 DNA reads TGTGCCAGCAGAAATGTTACGGGACAGGGCTACACCTTC.